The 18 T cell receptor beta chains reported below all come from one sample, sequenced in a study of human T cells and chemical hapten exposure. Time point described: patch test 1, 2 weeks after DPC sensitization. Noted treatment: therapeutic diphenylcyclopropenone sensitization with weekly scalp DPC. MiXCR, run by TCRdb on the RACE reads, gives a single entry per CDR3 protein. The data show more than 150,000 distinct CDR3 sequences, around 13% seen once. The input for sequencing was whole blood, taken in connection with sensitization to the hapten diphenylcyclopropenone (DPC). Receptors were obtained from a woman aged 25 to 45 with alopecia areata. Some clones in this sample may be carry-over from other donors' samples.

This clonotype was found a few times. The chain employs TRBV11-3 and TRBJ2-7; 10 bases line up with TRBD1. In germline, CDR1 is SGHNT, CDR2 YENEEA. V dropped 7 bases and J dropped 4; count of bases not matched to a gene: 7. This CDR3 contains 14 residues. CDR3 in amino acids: CASTRTGGSYEQYF. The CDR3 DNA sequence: TGTGCCAGCACCCGGACAGGGGGTTCGTACGAGCAGTACTTC.

The CDR3 loop is CSVEDPASHGYTF. The CDR3 bases are TGCAGCGTTGAAGATCCTGCCTCCCATGGCTACACCTTC. This chain connects TRBV29-1 to TRBJ1-2; D unresolved. This CDR3 comprises 13 residues. The V end lost 0 bases, the J end lost 6 bases, and 11 bases lay between the germline ends. Germline-derived CDR1 and CDR2 are SQVTM and ANQGSEA.

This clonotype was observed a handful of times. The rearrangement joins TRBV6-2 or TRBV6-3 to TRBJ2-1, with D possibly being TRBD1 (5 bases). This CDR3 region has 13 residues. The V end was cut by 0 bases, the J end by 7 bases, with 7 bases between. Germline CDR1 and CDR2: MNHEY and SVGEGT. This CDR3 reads CASSYSPGNEQFF. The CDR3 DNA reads TGTGCCAGCAGTTACTCCCCAGGGAATGAGCAGTTCTTC.

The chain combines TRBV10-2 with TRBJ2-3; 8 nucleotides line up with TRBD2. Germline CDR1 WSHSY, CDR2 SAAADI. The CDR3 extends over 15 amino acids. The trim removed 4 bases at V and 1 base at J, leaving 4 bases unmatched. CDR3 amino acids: CASSVRREGTDTQYF. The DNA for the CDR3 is TGCGCCAGCAGTGTGAGGCGGGAGGGCACAGATACGCAGTATTTT.

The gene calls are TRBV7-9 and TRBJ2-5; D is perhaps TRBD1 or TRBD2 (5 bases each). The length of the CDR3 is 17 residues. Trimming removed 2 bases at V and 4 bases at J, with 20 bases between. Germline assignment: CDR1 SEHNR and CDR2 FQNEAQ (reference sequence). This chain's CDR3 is CASSLSHRGAVGETQYF. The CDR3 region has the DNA TGTGCCAGCAGCTTATCCCACCGGGGCGCAGTTGGAGAGACCCAGTACTTC.

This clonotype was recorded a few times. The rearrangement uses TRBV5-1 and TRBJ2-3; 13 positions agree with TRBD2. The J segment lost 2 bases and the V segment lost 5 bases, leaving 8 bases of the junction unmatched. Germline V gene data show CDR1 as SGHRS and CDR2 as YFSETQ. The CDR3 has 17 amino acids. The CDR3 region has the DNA TGCGCCAGCAGGTGGACTAGCGGGGGTCTCCTCACAGATACGCAGTATTTT. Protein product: CASRWTSGGLLTDTQYF.

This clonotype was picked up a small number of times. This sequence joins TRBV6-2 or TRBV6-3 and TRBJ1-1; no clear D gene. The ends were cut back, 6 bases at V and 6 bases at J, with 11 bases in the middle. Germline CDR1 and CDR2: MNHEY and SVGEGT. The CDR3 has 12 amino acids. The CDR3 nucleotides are TGTGCCAGCAGCTATCGAACTCCTGAAGCTTTCTTT. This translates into CASSYRTPEAFF.

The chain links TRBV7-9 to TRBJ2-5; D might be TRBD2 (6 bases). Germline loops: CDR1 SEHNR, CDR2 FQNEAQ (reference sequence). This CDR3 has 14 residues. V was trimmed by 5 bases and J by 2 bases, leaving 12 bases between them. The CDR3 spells CASSLPGVQETQYF. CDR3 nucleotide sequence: TGTGCCAGCAGCCTCCCGGGAGTACAAGAGACCCAGTACTTC.

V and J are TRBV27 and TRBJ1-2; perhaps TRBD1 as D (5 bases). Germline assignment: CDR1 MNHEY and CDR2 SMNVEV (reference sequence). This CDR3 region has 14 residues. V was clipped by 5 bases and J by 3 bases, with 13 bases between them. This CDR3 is CASSPIGVYYGYTF. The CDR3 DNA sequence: TGTGCCAGCAGTCCGATAGGGGTGTACTATGGCTACACCTTC.

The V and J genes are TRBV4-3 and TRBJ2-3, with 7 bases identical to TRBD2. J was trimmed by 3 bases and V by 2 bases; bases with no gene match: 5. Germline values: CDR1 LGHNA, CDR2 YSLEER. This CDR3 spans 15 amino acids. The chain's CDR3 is CASSQWTGGTDTQYF. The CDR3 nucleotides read TGCGCCAGCAGCCAATGGACGGGAGGTACAGATACGCAGTATTTT.

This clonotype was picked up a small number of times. CDR3 in amino acids: CASSPGGGENQPQHF. The CDR3 coding sequence is TGTGCCAGCTCACCAGGCGGGGGGGAAAATCAGCCCCAGCATTTT. The chain joins TRBV18 to TRBJ1-5, with D maybe TRBD1 (5 bases). Germline V gene lookup returns CDR1 KGHSH and CDR2 LQKENI. The CDR3 runs 15 residues. V was trimmed by 2 bases and J by 4 bases, leaving 12 bases between them. Filled out from reference TRBV18 and TRBJ1-5, the complete variable domain reads NAGVMQNPRHLVRRRGQEARLRCSPMKGHSHVYWYRQLPEEGLKFMVYLQKENIIDESGMPKERFSAEFPKEGPSILRIQQVVRGDSAAYFCASSPGGGENQPQHFGDGTRLSIL.

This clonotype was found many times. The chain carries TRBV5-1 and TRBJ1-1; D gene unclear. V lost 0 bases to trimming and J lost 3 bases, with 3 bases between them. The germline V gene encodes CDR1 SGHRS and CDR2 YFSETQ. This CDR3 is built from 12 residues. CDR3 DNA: TGCGCCAGCAGCTTGGTGGACACTGAAGCTTTCTTT. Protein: CASSLVDTEAFF.

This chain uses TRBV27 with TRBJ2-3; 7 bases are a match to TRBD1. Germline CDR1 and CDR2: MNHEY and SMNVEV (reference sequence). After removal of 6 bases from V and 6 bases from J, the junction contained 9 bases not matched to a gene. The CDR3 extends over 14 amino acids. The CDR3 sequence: CASRRDRRFDTQYF. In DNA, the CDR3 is TGTGCCAGCAGGAGGGACAGACGCTTCGATACGCAGTATTTT.

In nucleotides, the CDR3 is TGCGCCAGCAGCCAAGATTCGGGTTCCGAGACCCAGTACTTC. It yields the protein CASSQDSGSETQYF. J is TRBJ2-5 and V is TRBV4-1, with D unresolved. V was trimmed by 0 bases and J by 5 bases, leaving 10 bases between them. The CDR3 sequence is 14 residues long. The germline gives CDR1 MGHRA, CDR2 YSYEKL.

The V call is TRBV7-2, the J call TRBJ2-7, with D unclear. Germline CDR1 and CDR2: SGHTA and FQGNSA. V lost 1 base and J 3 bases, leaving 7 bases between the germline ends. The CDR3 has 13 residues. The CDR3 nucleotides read TGTGCCAGCAGCTTAGTAGTGGTCTACGAGCAGTACTTC. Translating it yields CASSLVVVYEQYF. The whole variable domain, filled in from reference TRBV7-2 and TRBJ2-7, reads GAGVSQSPSNKVTEKGKDVELRCDPISGHTALYWYRQSLGQGLEFLIYFQGNSAPDKSGLPSDRFSAERTGGSVSTLTIQRTQQEDSAVYLCASSLVVVYEQYFGPGTRLTVT.

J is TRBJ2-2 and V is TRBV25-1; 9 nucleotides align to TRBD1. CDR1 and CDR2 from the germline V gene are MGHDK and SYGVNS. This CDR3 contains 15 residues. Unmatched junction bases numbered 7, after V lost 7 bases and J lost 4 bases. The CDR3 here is CASTPQGAGTGELFF. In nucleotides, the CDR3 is TGTGCCAGCACGCCACAGGGGGCCGGCACCGGGGAGCTGTTTTTT.

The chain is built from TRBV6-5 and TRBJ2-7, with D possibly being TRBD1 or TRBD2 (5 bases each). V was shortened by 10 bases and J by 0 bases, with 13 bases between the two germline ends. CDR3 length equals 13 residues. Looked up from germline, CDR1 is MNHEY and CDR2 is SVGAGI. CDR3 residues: CAIGTASSYEQYF. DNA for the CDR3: TGTGCCATCGGGACGGCGAGCTCCTACGAGCAGTACTTC.

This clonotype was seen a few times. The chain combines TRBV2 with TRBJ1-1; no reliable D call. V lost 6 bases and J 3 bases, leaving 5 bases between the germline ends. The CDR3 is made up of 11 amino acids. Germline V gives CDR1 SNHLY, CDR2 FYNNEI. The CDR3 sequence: CASRPDTEAFF. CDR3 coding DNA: TGTGCCAGCAGGCCCGACACTGAAGCTTTCTTT. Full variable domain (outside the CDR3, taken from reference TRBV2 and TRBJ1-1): EPEVTQTPSHQVTQMGQEVILRCVPISNHLYFYWYRQILGQKVEFLVSFYNNEISEKSEIFDDQFSVERPDGSNFTLKIRSTKLEDSAMYFCASRPDTEAFFGQGTRLTVV.